Listed below are T cell receptor beta chains from one sample, sequenced in a study of cytomegalovirus exposure and HLA in healthy donors. The method was immunoSEQ multiplex PCR; TCRdb's version includes in-frame clones alone and lacks a portion of them. The table shows about 130,000 clones, with roughly 74% occurring only once. The sample was PBMCs. Every receptor here comes from a woman aged 45-65 years in good health and CMV-seropositive. The CDR3 runs from the conserved cysteine through the conserved F or W. A D gene is named only where the DNA matches it firmly. Clone size is shown for a subset of rows, as once, few, many or a class of expanded clone.

v_gene	abundance	d_gene	j_gene	CDR3nt	CDR3aa
TRBV27	.	.	TRBJ2-3	TGTGCCAGCAGTTTAATCGGGACACTCCTCACAGATACGCAGTATTTT	CASSLIGTLLTDTQYF
TRBV11-2	.	.	TRBJ1-1	TGTGCCAGCAGCTTATTCGTCCGTAGGGGGTTGTCTTTCTTGGGAGCTTTCTTT	CASSLFVRRGLSFLGAFF
TRBV5-1	.	.	TRBJ2-1	TGCGCCAGCAGCTTGGGACAGGTACACATCTCCTACAATGAGCAGTTCTTC	CASSLGQVHISYNEQFF
TRBV11-2	.	TRBD2	TRBJ2-3	TGTGCCAGCAGCTTAGAAGTGGGCGGGGGGGCCGGAGATACGCAGTATTTT	CASSLEVGGGAGDTQYF
TRBV15	.	.	TRBJ2-6	TGTGCCACCAGCCCCTGGCGGGCTCGCGGGGCCAACGTCCTGACTTTC	CATSPWRARGANVLTF
TRBV5-1	.	TRBD1	TRBJ2-2	TGCGCCAGCAGATATAACAGGGGGAACACCGGGGAGCTGTTTTTT	CASRYNRGNTGELFF
TRBV28	.	.	TRBJ1-2	TGTGCCAGCATGAAAAGCTCCCAGCTAGTTTCCTTC	CASMKSSQLVSF
TRBV7-2	.	.	TRBJ2-6	TGTGCCAGCCGGCAACGGGTCGGGGCCAACGTCCTGACTTTC	CASRQRVGANVLTF
TRBV5-6	.	.	TRBJ1-2	TGTGCCAGCAGCCGACAGGTGGCCTATGGCTACACCTTC	CASSRQVAYGYTF
TRBV11-1	.	TRBD1	TRBJ2-1	TGTGCCAGCAGCTCACAGGGGAGCTCCTACAATGAGCAGTTCTTC	CASSSQGSSYNEQFF
TRBV7-3	.	.	TRBJ1-1	TGTGCCAGCAGCGACACACAGTTGAACACTGAAGCTTTCTTT	CASSDTQLNTEAFF
TRBV15	few	TRBD1	TRBJ2-7	TGTGCCACCAGCAGAGATCAGGGGGACAGGGGGGCCGTCGAGCAGTACTTC	CATSRDQGDRGAVEQYF
TRBV6-1	.	.	TRBJ1-5	TGTGCCAGCAGTGAAGGGAGTAGCAATCAGCCCCAGCATTTT	CASSEGSSNQPQHF
TRBV30	.	TRBD1	TRBJ2-7	TGTGCCTGGACCTACGCTCCGGGACAGGGGGCTCACGAGCAGTACTTC	CAWTYAPGQGAHEQYF
TRBV5-6	.	TRBD1	TRBJ1-5	TGTGCCAGCAGCTTGGCCCTAGGACAGGGGGCATTAAGCAATCAGCCCCAGCATTTT	CASSLALGQGALSNQPQHF
TRBV7-8	.	TRBD2	TRBJ2-3	TGTGCCAGCAGCTTACTCCCTACTAGCGGTCACACAGATACGCAGTATTTT	CASSLLPTSGHTDTQYF
TRBV10-1	.	.	TRBJ1-2	TGCGCCAGCAGTGAGATGGCCGTCTATGGCTACACCTTC	CASSEMAVYGYTF
TRBV27	.	TRBD2	TRBJ2-3	TGTGCCAGCAGCCCTCTAGGCGGGGGGTCCACAGATACGCAGTATTTT	CASSPLGGGSTDTQYF
TRBV6-4	.	.	TRBJ1-2	TGTGCCAGCGGACCGGGACATGGGGGCTACACCTTC	CASGPGHGGYTF
TRBV27	.	TRBD1	TRBJ1-6	TGTGCCAGCAGTTTTGGAGGGACAGCGAGGTCACCCCTCCACTTT	CASSFGGTARSPLHF
TRBV7-2	.	.	TRBJ1-1	TGTGCCAGCAGCCGTCCCGGGAGCAAGAACACTGAAGCTTTCTTT	CASSRPGSKNTEAFF
TRBV30	.	.	TRBJ2-1	TGTGCCTGGAGAGCTTACCACAATGAGCAGTTCTTC	CAWRAYHNEQFF
TRBV2	once	TRBD2	TRBJ2-2	TGTGCCAGCACCGAGGGGGCGACTAGCGGCACCGGGGAGCTGTTTTTT	CASTEGATSGTGELFF